This T cell receptor beta chain emerged from a study of blood T cells in healthy people across ages. In the study overall: Template switching caught about one barcoded beta molecule for each two T cells.

The CDR3 is 14 amino acids. Per germline, CDR1 DFQATT and CDR2 SNEGSKA (reference sequence). Trimming took off 6 bases at V and 7 bases at J, with 19 bases between the two ends. A second PCR, run for roughly 7 to 12 cycles, used a sample-barcoded 5' primer plus a J-beta primer mix. MiXCR was run by TCRdb on the 5' RACE reads, yielding one entry per CDR3 protein. Of approximately 900,000 distinct CDR3 sequences in the sample, around 48% are singletons; the top ten hold 10% to 15%. The material sequenced was blood. The source is a man under 40 in good health. V usage is TRBV20-1 and J usage is TRBJ2-1, with D possibly being TRBD2 (5 bases). CDR3 loop: CSAASDYYGNEQFF. In DNA form, the CDR3 reads TGCAGTGCCGCCAGCGACTACTATGGAAATGAGCAGTTCTTC.